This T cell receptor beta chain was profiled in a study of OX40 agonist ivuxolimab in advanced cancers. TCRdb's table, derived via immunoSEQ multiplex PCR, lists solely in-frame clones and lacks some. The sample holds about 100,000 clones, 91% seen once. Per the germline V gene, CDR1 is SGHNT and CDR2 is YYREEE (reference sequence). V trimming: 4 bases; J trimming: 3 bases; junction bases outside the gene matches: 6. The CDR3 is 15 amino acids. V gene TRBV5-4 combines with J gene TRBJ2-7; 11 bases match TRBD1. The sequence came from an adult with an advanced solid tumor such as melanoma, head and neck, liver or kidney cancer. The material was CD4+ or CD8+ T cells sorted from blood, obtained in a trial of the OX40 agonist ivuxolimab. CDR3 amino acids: CASSPGTGGFYEQYF. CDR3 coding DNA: TGTGCCAGCAGCCCCGGGACAGGGGGTTTCTACGAGCAGTACTTC.